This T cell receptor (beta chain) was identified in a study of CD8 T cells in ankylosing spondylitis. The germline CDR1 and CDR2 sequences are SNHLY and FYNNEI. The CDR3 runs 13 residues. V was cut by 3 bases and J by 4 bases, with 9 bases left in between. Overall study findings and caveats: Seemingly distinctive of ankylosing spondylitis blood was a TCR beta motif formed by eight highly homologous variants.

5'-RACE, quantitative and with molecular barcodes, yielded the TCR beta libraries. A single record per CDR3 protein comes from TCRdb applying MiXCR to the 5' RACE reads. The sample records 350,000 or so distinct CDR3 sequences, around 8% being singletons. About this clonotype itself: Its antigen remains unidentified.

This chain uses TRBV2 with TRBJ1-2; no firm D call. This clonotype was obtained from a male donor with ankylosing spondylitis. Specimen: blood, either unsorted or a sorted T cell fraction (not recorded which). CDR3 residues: CASSEVQAYGYTF. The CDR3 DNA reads TGTGCCAGCAGTGAGGTTCAAGCCTATGGCTACACCTTC. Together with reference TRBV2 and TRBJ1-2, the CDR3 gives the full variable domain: EPEVTQTPSHQVTQMGQEVILRCVPISNHLYFYWYRQILGQKVEFLVSFYNNEISEKSEIFDDQFSVERPDGSNFTLKIRSTKLEDSAMYFCASSEVQAYGYTFGSGTRLTVV.